This TCR beta chain was sequenced in a study of high-grade serous ovarian cancer treatment subgroups. Tumor tissue was taken before any definitive surgery or chemotherapy was given. Regarding this clone: The antigen is undetermined.

Whole-study results and caveats: Repertoire analysis covered CDR3 alone, not CDR1 or CDR2. TCR relatedness rose with neoantigen level and trended with mutation load.

Produced via immunoSEQ multiplex PCR; TCRdb's table is partial and in-frame only. The data contain some 20,000 clones, 75% of them singletons. The germline V gene encodes CDR1 GTSNPN and CDR2 SVGIG (reference sequence). The CDR3 contains 17 residues. The V and J ends lost 1 base and 6 bases respectively, with 24 bases between them. This clonotype was sampled from a human donor with high-grade serous ovarian cancer. The material sequenced was tumor tissue. V and J are TRBV30 and TRBJ1-2, with D perhaps TRBD1 (6 bases). CDR3 DNA: TGTGCCTGGAGTGAAATTCGACGGGGGCGGGTGAGTAATGGCTACACCTTC. Translating gives CAWSEIRRGRVSNGYTF.